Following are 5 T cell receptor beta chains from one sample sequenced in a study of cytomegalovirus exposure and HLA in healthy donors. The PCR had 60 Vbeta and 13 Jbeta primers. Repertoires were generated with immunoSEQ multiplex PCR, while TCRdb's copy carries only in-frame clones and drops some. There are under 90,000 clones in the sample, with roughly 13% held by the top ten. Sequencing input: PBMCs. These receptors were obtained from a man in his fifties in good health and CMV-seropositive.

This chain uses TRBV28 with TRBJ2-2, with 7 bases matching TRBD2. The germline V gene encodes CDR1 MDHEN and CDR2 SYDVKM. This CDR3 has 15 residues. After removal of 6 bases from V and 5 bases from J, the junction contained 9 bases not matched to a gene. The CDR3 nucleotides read TGTGCCAGCAGCTTCACCTGGGGGGGAACCGGGGAGCTGTTTTTT. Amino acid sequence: CASSFTWGGTGELFF.

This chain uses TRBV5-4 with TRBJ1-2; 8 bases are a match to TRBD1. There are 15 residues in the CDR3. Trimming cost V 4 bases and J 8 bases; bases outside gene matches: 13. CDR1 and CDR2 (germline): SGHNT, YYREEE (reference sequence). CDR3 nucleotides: TGTGCCAGCAGCGGTGGACAGGGTAGGGTGTGGGGCTACACCTTC. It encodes CASSGGQGRVWGYTF.

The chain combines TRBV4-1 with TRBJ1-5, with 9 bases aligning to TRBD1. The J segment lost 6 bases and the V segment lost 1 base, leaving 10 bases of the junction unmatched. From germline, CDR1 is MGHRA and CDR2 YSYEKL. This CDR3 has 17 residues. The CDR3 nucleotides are TGCGCCAGCAGCCAAGTGGTTGTGGGACAGGGTGGTCAGCCCCAGCATTTT. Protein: CASSQVVVGQGGQPQHF.

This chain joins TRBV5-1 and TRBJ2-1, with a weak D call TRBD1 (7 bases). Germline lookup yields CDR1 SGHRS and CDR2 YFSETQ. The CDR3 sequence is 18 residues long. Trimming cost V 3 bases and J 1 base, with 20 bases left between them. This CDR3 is CASSSFPSQGGSYNEQFF. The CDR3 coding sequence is TGCGCCAGCAGCTCATTCCCTTCTCAGGGGGGTTCCTACAATGAGCAGTTCTTC.

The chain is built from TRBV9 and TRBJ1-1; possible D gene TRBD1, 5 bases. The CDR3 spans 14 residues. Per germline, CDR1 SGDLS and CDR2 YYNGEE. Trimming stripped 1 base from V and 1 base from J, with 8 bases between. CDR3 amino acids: CASSVTGGNTEAFF. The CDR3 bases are TGTGCCAGCAGCGTAACGGGGGGGAACACTGAAGCTTTCTTT.